This T cell receptor beta chain was sequenced for a study of T cells in women clearing cervical HPV infection. A word on this clone: Its cognate antigen is unknown. The read gets to within 3 residues of the CDR3 end, and the germline J gene fills in the rest.

The CDR3 extends over 15 amino acids. Per germline, CDR1 LNHDA and CDR2 SQIVND (reference sequence). Clones were read by immunoSEQ multiplex PCR, and TCRdb kept only the in-frame ones, dropping some. This sample's clone table lists approximately 35,000 clones. Findings and caveats of the study: Controls had more TRBV6-7 (0.16%) than cases (about 0.11%).

Sequencing input: blood buffy coat. The gene calls are TRBV19 and TRBJ1-2, with TRBD1 identical over 7 bases. This clonotype was sampled from a woman aged 18 to 75 with a cervical HPV16 infection that either progressed to CIN3+ or cleared (not recorded which). CDR3 bases read: TGTGCCAGTAGCCTCACGGAGGTCGTACAGGGGGGC. This codes for CASSLTEVVQGG. In full, the CDR3 reads CASSLTEVVQGGYTF.